Following are 31 T cell receptor beta chains from one sample sequenced in a study of T cell clonotyping in hematopoietic cell transplantation. Described time point: recipient sample about 28 days before transplant, after cytoreduction. Sequencing was performed with immunoSEQ multiplex PCR; in TCRdb, only in-frame clones are kept and a portion is missing. The sample lists about 13,000 clones, over 80% occurring once. The source material was peripheral blood mononuclear cells, sampled before stem cell transplant. The receptor set was obtained from a man aged 60 to 69 with acute myeloid leukemia. Some clones in this sample may be carry-over from other donors' samples.

The chain uses TRBV5-1 and TRBJ2-5; 9 bases are shared with TRBD1. The germline V gene has CDR1 SGHRS and CDR2 YFSETQ. The length of the CDR3 is 16 residues. V lost 4 bases and J lost 5; bases outside the gene matches: 12. CDR3 residues: CASSGTGRGRGETQYF. The CDR3 DNA reads as TGCGCCAGCAGCGGGACAGGGAGAGGAAGAGGGGAGACCCAGTACTTC. Variable domain in full (rest from reference TRBV5-1 and TRBJ2-5): KAGVTQTPRYLIKTRGQQVTLSCSPISGHRSVSWYQQTPGQGLQFLFEYFSETQRNKGNFPGRFSGRQFSNSRSEMNVSTLELGDSALYLCASSGTGRGRGETQYFGPGTRLLVL.

This chain uses TRBV14 with TRBJ1-5; 7 nucleotides match TRBD1. The V gene end was trimmed by 8 bases and the J gene end by 2 bases; junction bases not matched to a gene: 3. CDR3 length: 13 amino acids. Per the germline V gene, CDR1 is SGHDN and CDR2 is FVKESK. This CDR3 is CASSGTGNQPQHF. CDR3 nucleotides: TGTGCCAGCTCCGGGACAGGCAATCAGCCCCAGCATTTT. The whole variable domain, remainder taken from reference TRBV14 and TRBJ1-5, is EAGVTQFPSHSVIEKGQTVTLRCDPISGHDNLYWYRRVMGKEIKFLLHFVKESKQDESGMPNNRFLAERTGGTYSTLKVQPAELEDSGVYFCASSGTGNQPQHFGDGTRLSIL.

This clone was seen a handful of times. The rearrangement uses TRBV2 and TRBJ2-6; no firm D call. The CDR3 length is 14 residues. The V end lost 9 bases, the J end lost 4 bases, and 13 bases lay between the germline ends. Per the germline V gene, CDR1 is SNHLY and CDR2 is FYNNEI. DNA of the CDR3: TGTGCCAGTAAACAAGGGCTAGGGGCCAACGTCCTGACTTTC. It is translated as CASKQGLGANVLTF.

This clone was seen only once. The chain has TRBV30 and TRBJ2-1; D assignment may be TRBD1 or TRBD2 (6 bases each). The V end was cut by 3 bases, the J end by 8 bases, with 17 bases between. The CDR3 has 14 amino acids. From germline, CDR1 is GTSNPN and CDR2 SVGIG (reference sequence). This chain's CDR3 is CAWRLLGGLDEQFF. CDR3 coding DNA: TGTGCCTGGAGGTTGTTAGGGGGGCTCGATGAGCAGTTCTTC.

The genes are TRBV6-6 and TRBJ2-3; D might be TRBD2 (6 bases). There are 14 residues in the CDR3. Trimming removed 7 bases at V and 5 bases at J, with 16 bases between. Germline V gives CDR1 MNHNY, CDR2 SVGAGI (reference sequence). In DNA form, the CDR3 reads TGTGCCAGCAAATCGGGCGGGGAGAAAGATACGCAGTATTTT. Protein: CASKSGGEKDTQYF.

V usage is TRBV7-8 and J usage is TRBJ2-3; 8 bases match TRBD1. This CDR3 region has 16 residues. The V and J ends lost 5 bases and 1 base, in that order; junction bases with no gene match: 8. Germline V gene lookup returns CDR1 SGHVS and CDR2 FQNEAQ. In nucleotides, the CDR3 is TGTGCCAGCAGCACCCGGACAGGGTGGGGCACAGATACGCAGTATTTT. As protein: CASSTRTGWGTDTQYF.

This chain links TRBV5-4 with TRBJ2-4; D is perhaps TRBD1 (6 bases). This CDR3 region has 16 residues. The V gene lost 4 bases and the J gene lost 0 bases, with 14 bases spanning the gap. The germline gives CDR1 SGHNT, CDR2 YYREEE (reference sequence). The CDR3 spells CASSPGQILAKNIQYF. The CDR3, as DNA: TGTGCCAGCAGCCCCGGACAGATCTTAGCCAAAAACATTCAGTACTTC.

V gene TRBV2 combines with J gene TRBJ2-1; maybe TRBD1 (5 bases). The CDR3 contains 16 residues. The V end was cut by 5 bases, the J end by 6 bases, with 20 bases between. Germline V gene sequence: CDR1 SNHLY, CDR2 FYNNEI. This chain's CDR3 is CASSHGRVSSSNEQFF. In nucleotides, the CDR3 is TGTGCCAGCAGTCACGGCAGGGTATCGTCTAGCAATGAGCAGTTCTTC. The whole variable domain, filled in from reference TRBV2 and TRBJ2-1, reads EPEVTQTPSHQVTQMGQEVILRCVPISNHLYFYWYRQILGQKVEFLVSFYNNEISEKSEIFDDQFSVERPDGSNFTLKIRSTKLEDSAMYFCASSHGRVSSSNEQFFGPGTRLTVL.

The V and J genes are TRBV29-1 and TRBJ2-2; maybe TRBD2 (7 bases). V was pared by 7 bases and J by 5 bases, with 14 bases between. CDR1 is SQVTM, CDR2 ANQGSEA, per germline. The CDR3 length is 13 residues. CDR3 coding DNA: TGCAGCGATGGCGGGGGCGGGACCGGGGAGCTGTTTTTT. Its protein product is CSDGGGGTGELFF.

This clone was counted only a few times. This chain uses TRBV9 with TRBJ2-7; D ambiguous. Between the trimmed V and J ends, which lost 0 bases and 3 bases, there was a span of 4 bases. In germline, CDR1 is SGDLS, CDR2 YYNGEE. The CDR3 runs 12 residues. The CDR3 region has the DNA TGTGCCAGCAGCGTAGACGACTACGAGCAGTACTTC. Its translation: CASSVDDYEQYF. Complete variable domain (other parts from reference TRBV9 and TRBJ2-7): DSGVTQTPKHLITATGQRVTLRCSPRSGDLSVYWYQQSLDQGLQFLIQYYNGEERAKGNILERFSAQQFPDLHSELNLSSLELGDSALYFCASSVDDYEQYFGPGTRLTVT.

V is TRBV4-3 and J is TRBJ2-5; TRBD1 or TRBD2 may be the D gene (5 bases each). Germline V gives CDR1 LGHNA, CDR2 YSLEER. The V and J ends lost 1 base and 5 bases respectively, with 14 bases between them. This CDR3 contains 15 residues. The CDR3 region is CASSQVSWGSETQYF. The CDR3 DNA sequence: TGCGCCAGCAGCCAAGTTTCTTGGGGGAGCGAGACCCAGTACTTC.

This clone occurred a few times. J is TRBJ1-2 and V is TRBV7-2; TRBD1 aligns across 7 bases. The germline V gene has CDR1 SGHTA and CDR2 FQGNSA. The CDR3 is 13 amino acids. The trim removed 3 bases at V and 8 bases at J, leaving 6 bases unmatched. CDR3 bases: TGTGCCAGCAGCTTTAAGGGGGCGGGCGGCTACACCTTC. Protein: CASSFKGAGGYTF.

This sequence joins TRBV2 and TRBJ1-5; D is unresolved. The CDR3 runs to 14 residues. The V end lost 6 bases, the J end lost 7 bases, and 16 bases lay between the germline ends. Germline V gene sequence: CDR1 SNHLY, CDR2 FYNNEI. The CDR3 nucleotides read TGTGCCAGCAGGCCCGACGGATTGGGGCAGCCCCAGCATTTT. Amino acids: CASRPDGLGQPQHF.

The rearrangement uses TRBV13 and TRBJ1-1; D not resolved. CDR1 and CDR2 from the germline V gene are PRHDT and FYEKMQ (reference sequence). The CDR3 covers 12 residues. Trimming took off 5 bases at V and 6 bases at J, with 10 bases between the two ends. The CDR3 DNA sequence: TGTGCCAGCAGCGGCGCGACCCCTGAAGCTTTCTTT. As protein: CASSGATPEAFF.

In nucleotides, the CDR3 is TGTGCCAGCAGTTACTCGGGTGGAGGGGGGACCTACGAGCAGTACTTC. This sequence encodes CASSYSGGGGTYEQYF. The J gene is TRBJ2-7, the V gene TRBV6-5; the D call may be TRBD1 or TRBD2 (6 bases each). V was trimmed by 0 bases and J by 2 bases, leaving 14 bases between them. The germline V gene encodes CDR1 MNHEY and CDR2 SVGAGI. The CDR3 consists of 16 residues.

This rearrangement joins TRBV20-1 to TRBJ2-7, with 8 bases matching TRBD1. The CDR3 sequence is 11 residues long. Trimming removed 6 bases from V and 12 bases from J; junction bases left unmatched: 10. Per germline, CDR1 DFQATT and CDR2 SNEGSKA (reference sequence). The chain's CDR3 is CSAATGDKPYF. DNA of the CDR3: TGCAGTGCCGCGACAGGGGACAAACCGTACTTC.

This clone came up once. In DNA form, the CDR3 reads TGTGCCAGCAGCTTTGCACCTAACCAGACAGGGGGCGCTGATACGCAGTATTTT. This encodes CASSFAPNQTGGADTQYF. The chain joins TRBV12-1 to TRBJ2-3; the table's D call, TRBD1, has no DNA check behind it. TRBV12-1 is assigned pseudogene status. This CDR3 comprises 18 residues.

With regard to this clone: One end of the junction fails to match germline, which may point to a read error. This chain uses TRBV7-7 with TRBJ1-4, with no clear D. Germline V gene data show CDR1 as SSHAT and CDR2 as FNYEAQ (reference sequence). This CDR3 is built from 13 residues. This chain's CDR3 is CASSLGTNEKLFF. The CDR3 DNA sequence: TGTGCTAGCAGCTTGGGAACTAATGAAAAACTGTTTTTT.

The chain couples TRBV6-5 to TRBJ2-3; possible D gene TRBD2, 6 bases. The germline V gene has CDR1 MNHEY and CDR2 SVGAGI. V gave up 1 base and J gave up 4 bases, with 15 bases separating them. The CDR3 is made up of 16 amino acids. CDR3 sequence (DNA): TGTGCCAGCAGTTACTGGGCGGGGAAATCATCAGATACGCAGTATTTT. Its protein product is CASSYWAGKSSDTQYF.

This clone was seen a few times. The chain carries TRBV4-1 and TRBJ2-2, with no clear D. The V gene lost 3 bases and the J gene lost 4 bases, with 9 bases spanning the gap. Per the germline V gene, CDR1 is MGHRA and CDR2 is YSYEKL. This CDR3 contains 14 residues. The CDR3 region is CASSHSDLTGELFF. CDR3 nucleotides: TGCGCCAGCAGCCATTCCGACCTCACCGGGGAGCTGTTTTTT.

The gene calls are TRBV6-6 and TRBJ2-1; D is possibly TRBD1 or TRBD2 (5 bases each). V was shortened by 2 bases and J by 7 bases, with 12 bases between the two germline ends. CDR1 is MNHNY and CDR2 is SVGAGI in the germline V gene (reference sequence). The CDR3 covers 14 residues. The chain's CDR3 is CASSYGGPTNEQFF. For the CDR3, the DNA is TGTGCCAGCAGTTACGGGGGACCAACAAATGAGCAGTTCTTC.

V usage is TRBV6-1 and J usage is TRBJ1-2; D call uncertain. V lost 5 bases and J 4 bases, leaving 11 bases between the germline ends. Germline V lookup: CDR1 MNHNS, CDR2 SASEGT. The CDR3 sequence is 13 residues long. The CDR3 sequence: CASSSGPSYGYTF. The CDR3, as DNA: TGTGCCAGCAGTTCGGGTCCATCCTATGGCTACACCTTC.

The chain combines TRBV14 with TRBJ2-7; D gene uncertain. V was cut by 5 bases and J by 0 bases, with 8 bases left in between. This CDR3 region has 13 residues. The germline V gene has CDR1 SGHDN and CDR2 FVKESK. In nucleotides, the CDR3 is TGTGCCAGCAGCGACACAGCCTCCTACGAGCAGTACTTC. It codes for CASSDTASYEQYF.

This clone was seen only a few times. The chain joins TRBV2 to TRBJ2-7; unclear D gene. Germline V gene data show CDR1 as SNHLY and CDR2 as FYNNEI. CDR3 length: 9 residues. Trimming removed 10 bases at V and 3 bases at J, with 4 bases between. The CDR3 nucleotides read TGTGCCACCGACTACGAGCAGTACTTC. Protein: CATDYEQYF. Supplemented by reference TRBV2 and TRBJ2-7, the full variable domain reads EPEVTQTPSHQVTQMGQEVILRCVPISNHLYFYWYRQILGQKVEFLVSFYNNEISEKSEIFDDQFSVERPDGSNFTLKIRSTKLEDSAMYFCATDYEQYFGPGTRLTVT.

The chain recombines TRBV4-3 with TRBJ2-7; TRBD2 aligns across 14 bases. The CDR3 sequence is 20 residues long. The germline V gene has CDR1 LGHNA and CDR2 YSLEER. With 1 base clipped from V and 4 bases from J, the junction kept 15 bases outside the gene matches. The CDR3 sequence: CASSQAPGTSGGQWGYEQYF. The CDR3 nucleotides are TGCGCCAGCAGCCAAGCTCCCGGGACTAGCGGGGGACAATGGGGGTACGAGCAGTACTTC.

The rearrangement joins TRBV29-1 to TRBJ2-4, with 7 bases lining up with TRBD1. Germline CDR1 is SQVTM and CDR2 is ANQGSEA. This CDR3 contains 15 residues. V gave up 1 base and J gave up 6 bases; unmatched junction bases: 9. CDR3 protein: CSVEGTWDRGNIQYF. CDR3 coding DNA: TGCAGCGTTGAAGGGACCTGGGACAGAGGAAACATTCAGTACTTC.

This clone was detected once. The chain links TRBV28 to TRBJ2-7; TRBD1 matches at 10 bases. The CDR3 length is 14 residues. V lost 6 bases, J lost 6 bases, and 8 bases stayed unmatched. CDR1 and CDR2 (germline): MDHEN, SYDVKM. CDR3 sequence: CASREAGTGVEQYF. As DNA, the CDR3 is TGTGCCAGCAGGGAGGCCGGGACAGGGGTCGAGCAGTACTTC.

The chain has TRBV6-6 and TRBJ2-5, with D unclear. Germline V lookup: CDR1 MNHNY, CDR2 SVGAGI (reference sequence). The V end lost 7 bases, the J end lost 1 base, and 10 bases lay between the germline ends. The CDR3 contains 13 residues. CDR3 amino acids: CASNLRTQETQYF. The CDR3 DNA reads as TGTGCCAGCAATCTTCGGACCCAAGAGACCCAGTACTTC.

The chain recombines TRBV19 with TRBJ2-3; possibly TRBD2 for D (7 bases). Trimming took off 4 bases at V and 2 bases at J, with 10 bases between the two ends. The CDR3 sequence is 14 residues long. Germline CDR1 and CDR2: LNHDA and SQIVND (reference sequence). The DNA of the CDR3 is TGTGCCAGTAGTAGGGGGGGGCACACAGATACGCAGTATTTT. The encoded protein is CASSRGGHTDTQYF.

V gene TRBV2 combines with J gene TRBJ1-4, with a possible D match to TRBD1 (6 bases). Germline V gene sequence: CDR1 SNHLY, CDR2 FYNNEI. This CDR3 region has 14 residues. Between the trimmed V and J ends, which lost 6 bases and 7 bases, there was a span of 15 bases. This CDR3 is CASRNRVGGEKLFF. The CDR3 DNA is TGTGCCAGCAGAAACAGGGTGGGAGGTGAAAAACTGTTTTTT.

The V gene is TRBV2, the J gene TRBJ2-7; D possibly uses TRBD1 or TRBD2 (5 bases each). The CDR3 loop spans 13 amino acids. Per the germline V gene, CDR1 is SNHLY and CDR2 is FYNNEI. The germline V and J ends were trimmed by 7 bases and 3 bases, with 13 bases remaining between them. CDR3 loop: CASTWGNGYEQYF. CDR3 sequence (DNA): TGTGCCAGCACCTGGGGGAATGGCTACGAGCAGTACTTC. The variable domain in full, completed from reference TRBV2 and TRBJ2-7, reads EPEVTQTPSHQVTQMGQEVILRCVPISNHLYFYWYRQILGQKVEFLVSFYNNEISEKSEIFDDQFSVERPDGSNFTLKIRSTKLEDSAMYFCASTWGNGYEQYFGPGTRLTVT.